What follows are 9 T cell receptor beta chains derived from one specimen sequenced in a study of post-analysis software for immune sequencing data. These TCRs' antigens remain unknown. The authors incorporated unique molecular identifiers into the TCR beta cDNA libraries. MiXCR, run by TCRdb on the PCR reads, gives a single entry per CDR3 protein. The sample has about 200,000 distinct CDR3 sequences, over 25% seen once. General study findings and limits: The five TRBV segments detected at higher frequency in patients than in controls included TRBV5-6, TRBV5-1 and TRBV20-1.

The specimen was blood. These receptors were taken from a girl aged 2 to 17 with multiple sclerosis.

CDR3 residues: CSVEVGQGGYEQYF. The CDR3 DNA follows: TGCAGCGTTGAAGTTGGACAGGGGGGCTACGAGCAGTACTTC. This sequence joins TRBV29-1 and TRBJ2-7; 10 bases are a match to TRBD1. The CDR3 is 14 residues long. Germline V gene sequence: CDR1 SQVTM, CDR2 ANQGSEA. V lost 1 base to trimming and J lost 3 bases; unmatched junction nucleotides: 3.

This clonotype was seen ten or more times. The genes are TRBV3-1 and TRBJ1-2; weak D call: TRBD1 (6 bases). CDR3 length: 14 amino acids. Looked up from germline, CDR1 is LGHDT and CDR2 is YNNKEL (reference sequence). Trimming pared 4 bases from V and 0 bases from J, leaving 9 bases between. The CDR3 protein is CASSPRTANYGYTF. CDR3 sequence (DNA): TGTGCCAGCAGCCCCCGGACAGCTAACTATGGCTACACCTTC.

The V gene is TRBV12-3 or TRBV12-4, the J gene TRBJ1-5; tentative D call: TRBD1 (6 bases). Trimming pared 6 bases from V and 0 bases from J, leaving 12 bases between. The CDR3 spans 15 residues. The CDR3 region has the DNA TGTGCCAGCAGACCACAGGGTGATAGCAATCAGCCCCAGCATTTT. This gives the protein CASRPQGDSNQPQHF.

The rearrangement joins TRBV29-1 to TRBJ2-5; 9 bases map to TRBD2. The germline gives CDR1 SQVTM, CDR2 ANQGSEA. There are 18 residues in the CDR3. V was pared by 5 bases and J by 2 bases, with 18 bases of the junction left unmatched. CDR3 nucleotides: TGCAGCGTTTTGTGGGGTAGCGGGAGATATATAGGGCAAGAGACCCAGTACTTC. Protein: CSVLWGSGRYIGQETQYF.

This clonotype was seen ten or more times. V usage is TRBV5-1 and J usage is TRBJ2-7; weak D call: TRBD1 (5 bases). Trimming removed 3 bases at V and 5 bases at J, with 12 bases between. Germline-derived CDR1 and CDR2 are SGHRS and YFSETQ. This CDR3 contains 13 residues. In DNA, the CDR3 is TGCGCCAGCAGCTCCCTCAGGGAAAACGAGCAGTACTTC. Translation: CASSSLRENEQYF.

Concerning this clonotype itself: A read error may be the cause here, since a much bigger clone is one base away. The chain couples TRBV27 to TRBJ2-4, with D tentatively TRBD1 or TRBD2 (5 bases each). The CDR3 is 13 residues long. Germline CDR1 MNHEY, CDR2 SMNVEV (reference sequence). CDR3 region: CAGSWGIGNIQYF. CDR3 DNA: TGTGCCGGCAGTTGGGGGATAGGAAACATTCAGTACTTC.

This clonotype came up many times. This rearrangement joins TRBV7-8 to TRBJ2-7; possibly TRBD1 or TRBD2 for D (5 bases each). The CDR3 spans 17 residues. Germline loops: CDR1 SGHVS, CDR2 FQNEAQ. The V end lost 2 bases, the J end lost 5 bases, and 22 bases lay between the germline ends. CDR3 loop: CASSLPGRRFKVDEQYF. CDR3 DNA sequence: TGTGCCAGCAGCTTACCGGGACGTCGGTTCAAGGTCGACGAGCAGTACTTC.

The chain joins TRBV4-3 to TRBJ2-7; 8 positions agree with TRBD2. Germline-derived CDR1 and CDR2 are LGHNA and YSLEER. The V segment lost 1 base and the J segment 4 bases; nucleotides outside the gene matches: 6. The CDR3 has 15 residues. The CDR3 sequence is CASSQVTGGGYEQYF. The CDR3 nucleotides are TGCGCCAGCAGCCAAGTTACGGGAGGGGGTTACGAGCAGTACTTC.

The CDR3 sequence: CASSTGGTDTDTQYF. The CDR3 DNA reads TGTGCCAGCAGTACAGGGGGCACAGACACAGATACGCAGTATTTT. The rearrangement joins TRBV12-3 or TRBV12-4 to TRBJ2-3; 9 bases match TRBD1. The CDR3 totals 15 residues. J lost 2 bases, V lost 5 bases, and 5 bases had no gene match.